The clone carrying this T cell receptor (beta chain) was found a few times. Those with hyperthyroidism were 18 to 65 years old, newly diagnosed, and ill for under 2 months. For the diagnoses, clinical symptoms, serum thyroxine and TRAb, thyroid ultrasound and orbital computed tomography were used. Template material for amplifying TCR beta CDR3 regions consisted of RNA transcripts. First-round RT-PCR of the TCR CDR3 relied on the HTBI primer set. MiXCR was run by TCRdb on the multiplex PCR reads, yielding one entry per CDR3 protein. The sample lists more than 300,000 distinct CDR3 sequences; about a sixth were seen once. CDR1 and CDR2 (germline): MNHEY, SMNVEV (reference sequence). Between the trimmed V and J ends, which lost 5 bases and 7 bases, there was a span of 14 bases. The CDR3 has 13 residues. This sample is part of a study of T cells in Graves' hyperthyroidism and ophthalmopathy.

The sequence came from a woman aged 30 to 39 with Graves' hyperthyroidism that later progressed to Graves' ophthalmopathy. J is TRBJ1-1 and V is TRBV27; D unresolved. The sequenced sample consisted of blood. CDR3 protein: CASSRAGPYEAFF. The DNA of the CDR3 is TGTGCCAGCAGTAGGGCAGGTCCTTATGAAGCTTTCTTT.